These T cell receptor beta chains were read from a single sample in a study of cytomegalovirus exposure and HLA in healthy donors. Some clones are missing from TCRdb's copy, which holds only in-frame ones; the method was immunoSEQ multiplex PCR. This table has around 160,000 clones, about four fifths appearing once. Material: PBMCs. The source is a male donor in good health and CMV-seropositive. The CDR3 runs from the conserved cysteine through the conserved F or W. Each record gives: D gene, J gene, V gene, CDR3 DNA, CDR3 protein. D genes are given only for firm matches.

d_gene: TRBD1; j_gene: TRBJ2-7; v_gene: TRBV7-2; CDR3nt: TGTGCCAGCAGCACCCCGGGACAGGGCCCCTACGAGCAGTACTTC; CDR3aa: CASSTPGQGPYEQYF
d_gene: .; j_gene: TRBJ1-2; v_gene: TRBV5-8; CDR3nt: TGTGCCAGCAGGCTTGGAGTACAGGGACATTTTTTC; CDR3aa: CASRLGVQGHFF
d_gene: TRBD2; j_gene: TRBJ2-5; v_gene: TRBV7-9; CDR3nt: TGTGCCAGCAGCTTGGCCGTAGCGGGAGGGGAGACCCAGTACTTC; CDR3aa: CASSLAVAGGETQYF
d_gene: .; j_gene: TRBJ2-2; v_gene: TRBV27; CDR3nt: TGTGCCAGCAGTTTACAGATCTCCACCGGGGAGCTGTTTTTT; CDR3aa: CASSLQISTGELFF
d_gene: .; j_gene: TRBJ2-7; v_gene: TRBV11-2; CDR3nt: TGTGCCAGCAGCGGACGAGCAAGGGGCGAGCAGTACTTC; CDR3aa: CASSGRARGEQYF
d_gene: .; j_gene: TRBJ2-7; v_gene: TRBV29-1; CDR3nt: TGCAGCGTTACGAGGATGGGCTACGAGCAGTACTTC; CDR3aa: CSVTRMGYEQYF
d_gene: TRBD1; j_gene: TRBJ1-3; v_gene: TRBV13; CDR3nt: TGTGCCAGCAGCTCAAAGGGGGGACAGGACACCATATATTTT; CDR3aa: CASSSKGGQDTIYF
d_gene: .; j_gene: TRBJ1-6; v_gene: TRBV27; CDR3nt: TGTGCCAGCAGTTATGGGGCGAGGAATAATTCACCCCTCCACTTT; CDR3aa: CASSYGARNNSPLHF
d_gene: .; j_gene: TRBJ2-7; v_gene: TRBV19; CDR3nt: TGTGCCAGTAGTATACGGGCAGGGGAAACCTACGAGCAGTACTTC; CDR3aa: CASSIRAGETYEQYF
d_gene: TRBD2; j_gene: TRBJ2-7; v_gene: TRBV11-3; CDR3nt: TGTGCCAGCAGCCCAGGGAGCGGGAGTTCCTACGAGCAGTACTTC; CDR3aa: CASSPGSGSSYEQYF